These T cell receptor beta chains were read from a single sample in a study of spatial heterogeneity in lung cancer. TCRdb used MiXCR to reprocess the 5' RACE reads, holding one entry per CDR3 protein. The profile shows 39,000 or so distinct CDR3 sequences, 8% to 11% of them singletons. Source: PBMCs, taken at follow-up. Receptor source: a female donor with early-stage non-small cell lung cancer. Both conserved end residues are part of each CDR3. Fields, in order: CDR3 DNA, CDR3 protein, D gene, V gene, J gene, clone size. The D gene is left open where the match is weak. Clone size is given for some rows only: seen once, a few or many times, or a class if the clone is expanded.

CDR3 DNA: TGTGCCAGCAGCGCGCGGACCGGCGCAGAAAGGCAGACCCAGTACTTC
CDR3 protein: CASSARTGAERQTQYF
D gene: .
V gene: TRBV7-6
J gene: TRBJ2-5
clone size: many

CDR3 DNA: TGTGCCAGCAGCCAAGGCACAGGGGAAGGGGAACTGTTTTTT
CDR3 protein: CASSQGTGEGELFF
D gene: TRBD1
V gene: TRBV3-1
J gene: TRBJ1-4
clone size: .

CDR3 DNA: TGTGCCAGCAGTTTATCGAGGGGGACTAGCACAGATACGCAGTATTTT
CDR3 protein: CASSLSRGTSTDTQYF
D gene: .
V gene: TRBV27
J gene: TRBJ2-3
clone size: .

CDR3 DNA: TGCGCCAGCAGCCAAGATCCCAGGGGTGGTACTGAAGCTTTCTTT
CDR3 protein: CASSQDPRGGTEAFF
D gene: .
V gene: TRBV4-1
J gene: TRBJ1-1
clone size: many

CDR3 DNA: TGTGCCAGCAGCCAAGGCGGCGGAGACAGGGGGCAGAGTCCCTACAATGAGCAGTTCTTC
CDR3 protein: CASSQGGGDRGQSPYNEQFF
D gene: TRBD1
V gene: TRBV4-2
J gene: TRBJ2-1
clone size: .

CDR3 DNA: TGCGCCAGCAGTGAGTCGAGTGGCGGGGATAATGAGTTCTTC
CDR3 protein: CASSESSGGDNEFF
D gene: .
V gene: TRBV10-2
J gene: TRBJ2-1
clone size: many

CDR3 DNA: TGTGCCAGCAGCCAAGAACTAGCGGGGGGAAAGGGCGAGCAGTACTTC
CDR3 protein: CASSQELAGGKGEQYF
D gene: TRBD2
V gene: TRBV4-2
J gene: TRBJ2-7
clone size: .

CDR3 DNA: TGCAGTGCTAGAGACCACAACAGGGGCTCCTACAATGAGCAGTTCTTC
CDR3 protein: CSARDHNRGSYNEQFF
D gene: TRBD1
V gene: TRBV20-1
J gene: TRBJ2-1
clone size: many

CDR3 DNA: TGTGCCAGCAGCTTCGACAGAGACACTGAAGCTTTCTTT
CDR3 protein: CASSFDRDTEAFF
D gene: .
V gene: TRBV7-3
J gene: TRBJ1-1
clone size: .

CDR3 DNA: TGTGCCTGGAGTGTAACGGGGGGCCGGGAGACCCAGTACTTC
CDR3 protein: CAWSVTGGRETQYF
D gene: .
V gene: TRBV30
J gene: TRBJ2-5
clone size: .

CDR3 DNA: TGCAGCGTTGGCACCTCTTCGCAAGATACGCAGTATTTT
CDR3 protein: CSVGTSSQDTQYF
D gene: .
V gene: TRBV29-1
J gene: TRBJ2-3
clone size: many

CDR3 DNA: TGTGCCAGCAGCCTACAGGGGACTGCGACTGAAGCTTTCTTT
CDR3 protein: CASSLQGTATEAFF
D gene: TRBD1
V gene: TRBV6-5
J gene: TRBJ1-1
clone size: many

CDR3 DNA: TGCGCCAGCAGCTTGTACAGGGGCGCAGACAATGAGCAGTTCTTC
CDR3 protein: CASSLYRGADNEQFF
D gene: TRBD1
V gene: TRBV5-1
J gene: TRBJ2-1
clone size: many

CDR3 DNA: TGTGCCACCCCGACAGGGCGAACGGTTGGGAACACTGAAGCTTTCTTT
CDR3 protein: CATPTGRTVGNTEAFF
D gene: TRBD1
V gene: TRBV19
J gene: TRBJ1-1
clone size: few